Shown below are 32 T cell receptor beta chains from a single sample sequenced in a study of blood T cell repertoires in COVID-19. Method: immunoSEQ multiplex PCR; TCRdb's copy keeps in-frame clones and lacks some. The top ten hold around 4.4% of the sample, which has hundreds of thousands of clones, around 90% seen once. Input material: PBMCs or T cells enriched from blood (not recorded which). These receptor sequences come from a woman under 30 with acute COVID-19.

The V gene is TRBV5-1, the J gene TRBJ1-2; perhaps TRBD1 as D (5 bases). The germline V gene has CDR1 SGHRS and CDR2 YFSETQ. The CDR3 is made up of 14 amino acids. The V and J ends lost 2 bases and 5 bases respectively, with 13 bases between them. CDR3 sequence: CASSFVTTEYGYTF. CDR3 bases: TGCGCCAGCAGCTTCGTGACGACAGAATATGGCTACACCTTC.

The V and J genes are TRBV5-1 and TRBJ2-1; perhaps TRBD2 as D (6 bases). Between the trimmed V and J ends, which lost 2 bases and 3 bases, there was a span of 12 bases. CDR1 and CDR2 (germline): SGHRS, YFSETQ. CDR3 length: 15 amino acids. In DNA form, the CDR3 reads TGCGCCAGCAGCTTTGGTGGGGAGGTCTACAATGAGCAGTTCTTC. Amino acids: CASSFGGEVYNEQFF. Looking up the rest from reference TRBV5-1 and TRBJ2-1 gives the full variable domain: KAGVTQTPRYLIKTRGQQVTLSCSPISGHRSVSWYQQTPGQGLQFLFEYFSETQRNKGNFPGRFSGRQFSNSRSEMNVSTLELGDSALYLCASSFGGEVYNEQFFGPGTRLTVL.

The gene calls are TRBV23-1 and TRBJ2-1; D is perhaps TRBD1 (6 bases). TRBV23-1 is marked as an open reading frame, function uncertain. Trimming removed 2 bases from V and 0 bases from J, with 8 bases in between. The CDR3 covers 15 residues. For the CDR3, the DNA is TGCGCCAGCAGTCAAGGGGGCCGCTCCTACAATGAGCAGTTCTTC. Protein sequence: CASSQGGRSYNEQFF.

V is TRBV25-1 and J is TRBJ1-5; D perhaps matches TRBD1 (6 bases). Germline CDR1 is MGHDK and CDR2 is SYGVNS. V lost 3 bases and J lost 4, with 10 bases in between. The CDR3 contains 14 residues. The CDR3 DNA reads TGTGCCAGCAGTGATGCGGGGGCGAATCAGCCCCAGCATTTT. Translation gives CASSDAGANQPQHF.

This chain connects TRBV19 to TRBJ2-1, with TRBD1 matching over 10 bases. The V and J ends lost 3 bases and 4 bases, in that order; junction bases with no gene match: 9. Germline lookup yields CDR1 LNHDA and CDR2 SQIVND (reference sequence). The CDR3 runs 17 residues. CDR3 residues: CASSMEGGDRGYNEQFF. CDR3 bases: TGTGCCAGTAGTATGGAGGGGGGGGACAGGGGATACAATGAGCAGTTCTTC.

The chain combines TRBV30 with TRBJ2-1; TRBD2 matches 11 bases. The V and J ends lost 0 bases and 8 bases, in that order; junction bases with no gene match: 6. In germline, CDR1 is GTSNPN, CDR2 SVGIG (reference sequence). This CDR3 contains 15 residues. CDR3 sequence: CAWSVDSGRGYEQFF. CDR3 in DNA: TGTGCCTGGAGTGTGGATAGCGGGAGGGGATATGAGCAGTTCTTC.

The gene calls are TRBV6-8 and TRBJ2-2; 10 bases agree with TRBD1. Germline values: CDR1 MNHGY, CDR2 SAAAGT. The CDR3 extends over 15 amino acids. V trimming: 9 bases; J trimming: 7 bases; junction bases outside the gene matches: 11. CDR3: CARTRDRGRGGELFF. The CDR3 bases are TGTGCCAGGACTCGGGACAGGGGACGCGGCGGGGAGCTGTTTTTT.

This chain links TRBV27 with TRBJ1-5, with a tentative D call TRBD1 (5 bases). V gave up 7 bases and J gave up 0 bases, with 16 bases separating them. The CDR3 extends over 16 amino acids. The germline gives CDR1 MNHEY, CDR2 SMNVEV (reference sequence). This chain's CDR3 is CASKPWGGNSNQPQHF. In DNA, the CDR3 is TGTGCCAGCAAACCGTGGGGGGGAAATAGCAATCAGCCCCAGCATTTT.

The V call is TRBV28, the J call TRBJ1-5; D ambiguous. The V end lost 1 base, the J end lost 7 bases, and 8 bases lay between the germline ends. Germline-derived CDR1 and CDR2 are MDHEN and SYDVKM. The CDR3 spans 13 residues. This chain's CDR3 is CASSLYRNQPQHF. The CDR3 DNA reads TGTGCCAGCAGTTTATACAGAAACCAGCCCCAGCATTTT.

This clone was counted once. The chain joins TRBV27 to TRBJ2-3, with 7 bases that match TRBD2. CDR1 MNHEY and CDR2 SMNVEV come from the germline V gene (reference sequence). V lost 3 bases to trimming and J lost 0 bases; unmatched junction nucleotides: 12. The CDR3 extends over 18 amino acids. The CDR3 spells CASSFSNLGRGSTDTQYF. The CDR3, as DNA: TGTGCCAGCAGTTTCTCTAACTTGGGGAGGGGAAGCACAGATACGCAGTATTTT.

This clone was observed once. V and J are TRBV5-1 and TRBJ2-7; D possibly corresponds to TRBD2 (5 bases). The germline gives CDR1 SGHRS, CDR2 YFSETQ. Deletions cut 0 bases from V and 2 bases from J, with 12 bases between. The CDR3 runs to 15 residues. CDR3 nucleotide sequence: TGCGCCAGCAGCTTGGCCGGGGAGAAGACCTACGAGCAGTACTTC. The encoded protein is CASSLAGEKTYEQYF.

The rearrangement uses TRBV19 and TRBJ1-1, with D maybe TRBD1 (5 bases). This CDR3 is 16 amino acids long. V gave up 3 bases and J gave up 0 bases, with 14 bases separating them. Germline V gene lookup returns CDR1 LNHDA and CDR2 SQIVND (reference sequence). For the CDR3, the DNA is TGTGCCAGTAGTATTTCGGAGGGACGACTGAACACTGAAGCTTTCTTT. As protein: CASSISEGRLNTEAFF.

The rearrangement joins TRBV6-5 to TRBJ2-7; D is possibly TRBD2 (5 bases). This CDR3 spans 14 amino acids. Germline lookup yields CDR1 MNHEY and CDR2 SVGAGI. V lost 0 bases and J lost 5, with 11 bases in between. DNA of the CDR3: TGTGCCAGCAGTTACTCGAGGGTGGGTAACGAGCAGTACTTC. It specifies CASSYSRVGNEQYF.

V usage is TRBV7-2 and J usage is TRBJ2-2; D gene unclear. The CDR3 extends over 13 amino acids. The germline CDR1 and CDR2 sequences are SGHTA and FQGNSA. V lost 5 bases and J lost 2, with 6 bases in between. CDR3 nucleotides: TGTGCCAGCAGCCCGACAAACACCGGGGAGCTGTTTTTT. Protein: CASSPTNTGELFF.

V and J are TRBV19 and TRBJ2-1; tentative D call: TRBD2 (6 bases). V shed 7 bases and J shed 2 bases, with 12 bases lying between them. In germline, CDR1 is LNHDA, CDR2 SQIVND (reference sequence). The CDR3 length is 14 residues. CDR3 in amino acids: CASKAGPPYNEQFF. The CDR3, as DNA: TGTGCCAGTAAGGCGGGGCCCCCCTACAATGAGCAGTTCTTC.

The V and J genes are TRBV2 and TRBJ2-1, with D unclear. The CDR3 sequence is 11 residues long. The germline CDR1 and CDR2 sequences are SNHLY and FYNNEI. The V gene lost 2 bases and the J gene lost 9 bases, with 5 bases spanning the gap. CDR3 sequence reads: CASSESSEQFF. CDR3 nucleotide sequence: TGTGCCAGCAGTGAATCGAGTGAGCAGTTCTTC. The full variable domain, with the rest looked up from reference TRBV2 and TRBJ2-1, is EPEVTQTPSHQVTQMGQEVILRCVPISNHLYFYWYRQILGQKVEFLVSFYNNEISEKSEIFDDQFSVERPDGSNFTLKIRSTKLEDSAMYFCASSESSEQFFGPGTRLTVL.

The chain links TRBV10-3 to TRBJ1-4; D uncertain. CDR3 size: 15 residues. Germline V gene sequence: CDR1 ENHRY, CDR2 SYGVKD. Trimming left V 4 bases short and J 3 bases short, with 12 bases between. CDR3: CAISALGKPNEKLFF. CDR3 sequence (DNA): TGTGCCATCAGTGCTCTCGGGAAACCTAATGAAAAACTGTTTTTT.

The rearrangement uses TRBV28 and TRBJ1-4; 7 bases fit TRBD1. Germline V CDR1 and CDR2: MDHEN, SYDVKM. The CDR3 spans 13 residues. The V gene end was trimmed by 7 bases and the J gene end by 6 bases; junction bases not matched to a gene: 5. The CDR3 DNA reads TGTGCCAGCAAGGGGGCACAGGATGAAAAACTGTTTTTT. It translates to CASKGAQDEKLFF.

The chain links TRBV28 to TRBJ2-7; 7 nucleotides agree with TRBD2. Per germline, CDR1 MDHEN and CDR2 SYDVKM. V lost 4 bases to trimming and J lost 1 base; unmatched junction nucleotides: 4. This CDR3 is built from 14 residues. In nucleotides, the CDR3 is TGTGCCAGCAGTTCTTCTAGCGGATCCTACGAGCAGTACTTC. Encoded protein: CASSSSSGSYEQYF.

The CDR3: CASSWQGGAQETQYF. Written as DNA, the CDR3 is TGCGCCAGCAGCTGGCAGGGAGGGGCCCAAGAGACCCAGTACTTC. J is TRBJ2-5 and V is TRBV5-1; 7 bases are shared with TRBD2. V was pared by 3 bases and J by 1 base, with 6 bases of the junction left unmatched. The CDR3 loop spans 15 amino acids. Germline-derived CDR1 and CDR2 are SGHRS and YFSETQ. Together with reference TRBV5-1 and TRBJ2-5, the CDR3 gives the full variable domain: KAGVTQTPRYLIKTRGQQVTLSCSPISGHRSVSWYQQTPGQGLQFLFEYFSETQRNKGNFPGRFSGRQFSNSRSEMNVSTLELGDSALYLCASSWQGGAQETQYFGPGTRLLVL.

The chain combines TRBV6-4 with TRBJ1-1; D remains unclear. Germline assignment: CDR1 MRHNA and CDR2 SNTAGT. V was trimmed by 8 bases and J by 5 bases, leaving 6 bases between them. The CDR3 covers 10 residues. The CDR3 sequence: CASPGTEAFF. The CDR3 coding sequence is TGTGCCAGCCCAGGAACTGAAGCTTTCTTT.

The rearrangement uses TRBV4-1 and TRBJ2-1, with TRBD1 matching over 9 bases. This CDR3 is 15 amino acids long. V shed 7 bases and J 5 bases; nucleotides not matched to a gene: 9. Germline CDR1 MGHRA, CDR2 YSYEKL. DNA of the CDR3: TGCGCCAGCACCACCGGGACAGGGTTTAACAATGAGCAGTTCTTC. Its protein product is CASTTGTGFNNEQFF.

Here the CDR3 reads CAISESKQTDTQYF. The CDR3 DNA sequence: TGTGCCATCAGTGAGTCAAAACAGACAGATACGCAGTATTTT. The V call is TRBV10-3, the J call TRBJ2-3; D not certain. The V gene lost 0 bases and the J gene lost 3 bases, with 7 bases spanning the gap. The germline CDR1 and CDR2 sequences are ENHRY and SYGVKD. The CDR3 contains 14 residues.

The V and J genes are TRBV11-2 and TRBJ1-1; no clear D. This CDR3 region has 13 residues. Trimming cost V 3 bases and J 3 bases, with 8 bases left between them. Germline CDR1 and CDR2: SGHAT and FQNNGV. The CDR3 protein is CASSFGGDTEAFF. DNA for the CDR3: TGTGCCAGCAGCTTCGGTGGAGACACTGAAGCTTTCTTT.

This clone appeared a single time. The CDR3 region has the DNA TGTGCCAGCAGTTTGGGGCGCTACCTAGCCAAAAACATTCAGTACTTC. This encodes CASSLGRYLAKNIQYF. The chain uses TRBV28 and TRBJ2-4, with a tentative D call TRBD1 (5 bases). CDR3 size: 16 residues. Looked up from germline, CDR1 is MDHEN and CDR2 is SYDVKM. V lost 3 bases and J 0 bases, leaving 12 bases between the germline ends.

The V gene is TRBV10-2, the J gene TRBJ2-7; 8 bases map to TRBD1. The germline V gene has CDR1 WSHSY and CDR2 SAAADI. The CDR3 length is 13 residues. With 4 bases clipped from V and 7 bases from J, the junction kept 6 bases outside the gene matches. CDR3 DNA sequence: TGCGCCAGCAGTGTGGACAGGGTAGGAGAGCAGTACTTC. Translating gives CASSVDRVGEQYF.

The rearrangement links TRBV6-5 to TRBJ1-1, with a weak D call TRBD1 (5 bases). Per germline, CDR1 MNHEY and CDR2 SVGAGI. The CDR3 is 15 amino acids. Trimming left V 6 bases short and J 4 bases short, with 18 bases between. Written as DNA, the CDR3 is TGTGCCAGCAGCCCCGGTTACGACGGGGGCACTGAAGCTTTCTTT. Translating it yields CASSPGYDGGTEAFF.

For this clone: This sample includes further DNA sequences coding for the same CDR3. J is TRBJ1-5 and V is TRBV9, with D unclear. CDR1 and CDR2 (germline): SGDLS, YYNGEE. The CDR3 loop spans 14 amino acids. V lost 0 bases and J 1 base, leaving 5 bases between the germline ends. CDR3 coding DNA: TGTGCCAGCAGCGTAGGGGCAAGCAATCAGCCCCAGCATTTT. This translates into CASSVGASNQPQHF. The full variable domain, rest sourced from reference TRBV9 and TRBJ1-5, is DSGVTQTPKHLITATGQRVTLRCSPRSGDLSVYWYQQSLDQGLQFLIQYYNGEERAKGNILERFSAQQFPDLHSELNLSSLELGDSALYFCASSVGASNQPQHFGDGTRLSIL.

V and J are TRBV28 and TRBJ1-1; possible D gene TRBD1, 5 bases. In germline, CDR1 is MDHEN, CDR2 SYDVKM. The CDR3 spans 15 residues. Trimming left V 7 bases short and J 7 bases short, with 22 bases between. As DNA, the CDR3 is TGTGCCAGCATCACAGGTGGGGAGGCCGGGGGTGAAGCTTTCTTT. It specifies CASITGGEAGGEAFF.

The V and J genes are TRBV19 and TRBJ1-5, with 7 bases aligning to TRBD1. Germline CDR1 is LNHDA and CDR2 is SQIVND (reference sequence). Germline trimming cut 4 bases from V and 0 bases from J; bases unmatched to any gene: 6. This CDR3 spans 16 amino acids. CDR3 residues: CASSKLQGHSNQPQHF. CDR3 nucleotide sequence: TGTGCCAGTAGTAAACTACAGGGGCATAGCAATCAGCCCCAGCATTTT.

The V gene is TRBV9, the J gene TRBJ2-1; TRBD2 might be the D (6 bases). The V and J ends lost 3 bases and 8 bases respectively, with 18 bases between them. This CDR3 contains 15 residues. Germline V gene lookup returns CDR1 SGDLS and CDR2 YYNGEE. The CDR3 loop is CASSASTSIWYEQFF. The CDR3 region has the DNA TGTGCCAGCAGCGCCTCGACTAGTATTTGGTATGAGCAGTTCTTC.

This chain's CDR3 is CASSYSGEMYEQYF. Written as DNA, the CDR3 is TGTGCCAGCAGTTACTCGGGAGAAATGTACGAGCAGTACTTC. This chain links TRBV6-6 with TRBJ2-7; a weak D match, TRBD2 (5 bases). Deletions cut 0 bases from V and 4 bases from J, with 10 bases between. From germline, CDR1 is MNHNY and CDR2 SVGAGI (reference sequence). This CDR3 region has 14 residues.